The 9 T cell receptor beta chains below were found in one sample sequenced in a study of T cell responses to AZD1222 COVID-19 vaccine. Libraries were prepared by immunoSEQ multiplex PCR; TCRdb keeps only in-frame clonotypes and omits some of them. The table has about 110,000 clones, about 85% seen once; the top ten hold around 3.3%. The input for sequencing was peripheral blood, taken on day 0 of AZD1222 vaccination. These receptors were taken from an adult in good health.

The chain links TRBV11-2 to TRBJ1-2; 7 bases match TRBD1. The ends lost 0 bases at V and 2 bases at J; junction bases unmatched: 6. In germline, CDR1 is SGHAT, CDR2 FQNNGV. The CDR3 is 16 residues long. CDR3 sequence: CASSLDLGDRNYGYTF. The CDR3 DNA follows: TGTGCCAGCAGCTTAGATCTAGGGGACAGAAACTATGGCTACACCTTC.

The rearrangement joins TRBV7-2 to TRBJ2-5; 12 bases match TRBD2. J gave up 5 bases and V 6 bases, and 10 bases lay outside the gene matches. This CDR3 is 16 amino acids long. The germline gives CDR1 SGHTA, CDR2 FQGNSA. CDR3 residues: CASRPTSGRVWETQYF. The CDR3 region has the DNA TGTGCCAGCAGACCGACTAGCGGGAGAGTGTGGGAGACCCAGTACTTC.

This clone was seen a few times. The chain is built from TRBV3-1 (or the pseudogene TRBV3-2) and TRBJ1-1; TRBD1 matches at 11 bases. V was clipped by 6 bases and J by 3 bases; unmatched bases: 3. The CDR3 has 14 amino acids. Germline-derived CDR1 and CDR2 are LGHDT and YNNKEL (reference sequence). The CDR3 bases are TGTGCCAGCAGGGACAGGGGGCCGGACACTGAAGCTTTCTTT. This translates into CASRDRGPDTEAFF.

The CDR3 sequence is CASSVSTYSYNEQFF. CDR3 DNA sequence: TGTGCCAGCAGCGTAAGTACCTACTCCTACAATGAGCAGTTCTTC. V and J are TRBV9 and TRBJ2-1; no reliable D call. The V end was cut by 1 base, the J end by 0 bases, with 8 bases between. This CDR3 spans 15 amino acids. CDR1 SGDLS and CDR2 YYNGEE come from the germline V gene.

The J gene is TRBJ2-7, the V gene TRBV4-3; 9 positions match TRBD1. J was trimmed by 5 bases and V by 4 bases; bases with no gene match: 9. This CDR3 contains 15 residues. Germline-derived CDR1 and CDR2 are LGHNA and YSLEER. This CDR3 is CASSPETGGKDEQYF. The CDR3 DNA follows: TGCGCCAGCAGCCCCGAGACAGGGGGAAAGGACGAGCAGTACTTC.

J is TRBJ1-1 and V is TRBV28; D ambiguous. The length of the CDR3 is 12 residues. Trimming took 5 bases from V and 5 from J, leaving 9 bases between them. Germline V gene sequence: CDR1 MDHEN, CDR2 SYDVKM. CDR3 sequence: CASSVMRTEAFF. The CDR3 bases are TGTGCCAGCAGTGTCATGAGGACTGAAGCTTTCTTT.

This chain uses TRBV28 with TRBJ1-1, with TRBD1 identical over 12 bases. The CDR3 is 15 residues long. V dropped 10 bases and J dropped 7; count of bases not matched to a gene: 13. Germline V gene sequence: CDR1 MDHEN, CDR2 SYDVKM. In DNA, the CDR3 is TGTGCCACCAGGGGGACAGGGGGCGCGCGGAATGAAGCTTTCTTT. Its protein is CATRGTGGARNEAFF.

J is TRBJ1-1 and V is TRBV13; 7 bases map to TRBD1. CDR3 length: 12 residues. Germline V CDR1 and CDR2: PRHDT, FYEKMQ (reference sequence). V dropped 5 bases and J dropped 8; count of bases not matched to a gene: 5. CDR3 amino acids: CASSNRGLEAFF. The CDR3 DNA is TGTGCCAGCAGCAACAGGGGTTTAGAAGCTTTCTTT.

This chain connects TRBV3-1 (or the pseudogene TRBV3-2) to TRBJ1-5, with a weak D call TRBD1 (5 bases). The CDR3 is 14 amino acids. Deletions cut 1 base from V and 3 bases from J, with 7 bases between. The germline CDR1 and CDR2 sequences are LGHDT and YNNKEL (reference sequence). CDR3 nucleotide sequence: TGTGCCAGCAGCCAAGGGGGGGACAATCAGCCCCAGCATTTT. It codes for CASSQGGDNQPQHF.